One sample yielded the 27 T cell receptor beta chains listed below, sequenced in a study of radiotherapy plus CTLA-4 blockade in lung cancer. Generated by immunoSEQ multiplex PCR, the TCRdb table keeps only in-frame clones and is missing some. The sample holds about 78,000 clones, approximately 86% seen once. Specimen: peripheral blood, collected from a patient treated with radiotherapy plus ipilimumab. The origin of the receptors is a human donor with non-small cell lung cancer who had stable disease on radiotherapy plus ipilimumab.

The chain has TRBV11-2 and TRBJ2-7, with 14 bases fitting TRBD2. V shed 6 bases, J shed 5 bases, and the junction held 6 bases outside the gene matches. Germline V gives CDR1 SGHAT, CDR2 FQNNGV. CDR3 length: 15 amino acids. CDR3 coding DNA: TGTGCCAGCAGACGACTAGCGGGAGGGCCCCACGAGCAGTACTTC. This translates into CASRRLAGGPHEQYF.

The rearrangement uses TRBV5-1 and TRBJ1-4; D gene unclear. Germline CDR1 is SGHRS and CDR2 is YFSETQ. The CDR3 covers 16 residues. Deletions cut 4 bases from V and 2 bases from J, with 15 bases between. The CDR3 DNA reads TGCGCCAGCAGCCCCTTTGGTTCGGGCACTAATGAAAAACTGTTTTTT. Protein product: CASSPFGSGTNEKLFF.

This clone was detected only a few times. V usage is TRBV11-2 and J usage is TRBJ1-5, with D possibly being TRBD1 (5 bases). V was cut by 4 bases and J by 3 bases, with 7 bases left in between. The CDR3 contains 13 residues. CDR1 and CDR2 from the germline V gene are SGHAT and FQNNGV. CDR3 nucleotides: TGTGCCAGCAGCTGGGGCTTCAATCAGCCCCAGCATTTT. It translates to CASSWGFNQPQHF.

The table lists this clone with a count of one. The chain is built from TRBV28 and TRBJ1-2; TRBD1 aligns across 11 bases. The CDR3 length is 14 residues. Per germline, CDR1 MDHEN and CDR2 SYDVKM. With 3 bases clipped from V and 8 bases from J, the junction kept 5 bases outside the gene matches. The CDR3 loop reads CASSFGQGALGYTF. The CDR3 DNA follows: TGTGCCAGCAGTTTTGGACAGGGGGCGCTCGGCTACACCTTC.

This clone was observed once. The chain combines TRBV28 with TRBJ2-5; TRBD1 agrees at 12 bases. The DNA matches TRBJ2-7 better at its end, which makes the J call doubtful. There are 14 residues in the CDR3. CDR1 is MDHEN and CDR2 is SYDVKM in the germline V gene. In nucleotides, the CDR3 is TGTGCCAGCAGGGGACAGGGGGCCACCTACGAGCAGTACTTC. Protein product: CASRGQGATYEQYF.

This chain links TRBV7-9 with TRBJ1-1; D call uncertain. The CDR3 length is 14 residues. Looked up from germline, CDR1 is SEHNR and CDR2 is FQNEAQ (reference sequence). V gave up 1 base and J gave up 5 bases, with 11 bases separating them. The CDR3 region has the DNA TGTGCCAGCAGCTTAGTTGGGCTTAAGACTGAAGCTTTCTTT. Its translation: CASSLVGLKTEAFF.

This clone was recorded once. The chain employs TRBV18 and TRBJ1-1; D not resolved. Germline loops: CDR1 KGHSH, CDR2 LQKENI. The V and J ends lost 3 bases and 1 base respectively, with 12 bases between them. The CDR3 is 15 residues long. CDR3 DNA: TGTGCCAGCTCACCGACCCTCAGGCGGAACACTGAAGCTTTCTTT. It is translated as CASSPTLRRNTEAFF.

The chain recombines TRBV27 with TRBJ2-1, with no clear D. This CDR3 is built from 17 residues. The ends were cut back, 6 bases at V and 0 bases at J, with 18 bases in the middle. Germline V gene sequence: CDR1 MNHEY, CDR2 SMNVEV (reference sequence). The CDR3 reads CASRIRGISLSYNEQFF. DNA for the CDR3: TGTGCCAGCAGGATCCGAGGCATTTCCCTCTCCTACAATGAGCAGTTCTTC.

CDR3 sequence (DNA): TGTGCCAGCTCACCAAAGGTAGGGGGGAACACTGAAGCTTTCTTT. This sequence encodes CASSPKVGGNTEAFF. The chain joins TRBV18 to TRBJ1-1; D is possibly TRBD1 (6 bases). Germline CDR1 reads KGHSH; CDR2 reads LQKENI. CDR3 length equals 15 residues. V was shortened by 2 bases and J by 1 base, with 11 bases between the two germline ends.

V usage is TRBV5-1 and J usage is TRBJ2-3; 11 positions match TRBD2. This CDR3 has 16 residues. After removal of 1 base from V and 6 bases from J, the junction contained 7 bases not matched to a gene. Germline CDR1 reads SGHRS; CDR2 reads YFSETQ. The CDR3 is CASSLTSGGSMDTQYF. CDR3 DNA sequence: TGCGCCAGCAGCTTGACTAGCGGGGGCAGCATGGATACGCAGTATTTT.

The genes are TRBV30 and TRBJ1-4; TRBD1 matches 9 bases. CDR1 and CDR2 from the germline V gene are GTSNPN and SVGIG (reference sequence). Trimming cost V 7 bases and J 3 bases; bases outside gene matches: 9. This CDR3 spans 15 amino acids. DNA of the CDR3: TGTGCCTACACACGAGACAGGGGGTCTAATGAAAAACTGTTTTTT. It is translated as CAYTRDRGSNEKLFF. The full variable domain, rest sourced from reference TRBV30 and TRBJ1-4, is SQTIHQWPATLVQPVGSPLSLECTVEGTSNPNLYWYRQAAGRGLQLLFYSVGIGQISSEVPQNLSASRPQDRQFILSSKKLLLSDSGFYLCAYTRDRGSNEKLFFGSGTQLSVL.

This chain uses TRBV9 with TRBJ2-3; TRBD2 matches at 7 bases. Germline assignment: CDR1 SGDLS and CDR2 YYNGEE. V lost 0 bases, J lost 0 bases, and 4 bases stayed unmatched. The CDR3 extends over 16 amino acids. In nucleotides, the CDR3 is TGTGCCAGCAGCGTAGGTGGGAGGGCTAGCACAGATACGCAGTATTTT. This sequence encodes CASSVGGRASTDTQYF. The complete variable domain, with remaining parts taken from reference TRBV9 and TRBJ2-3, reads DSGVTQTPKHLITATGQRVTLRCSPRSGDLSVYWYQQSLDQGLQFLIQYYNGEERAKGNILERFSAQQFPDLHSELNLSSLELGDSALYFCASSVGGRASTDTQYFGPGTRLTVL.

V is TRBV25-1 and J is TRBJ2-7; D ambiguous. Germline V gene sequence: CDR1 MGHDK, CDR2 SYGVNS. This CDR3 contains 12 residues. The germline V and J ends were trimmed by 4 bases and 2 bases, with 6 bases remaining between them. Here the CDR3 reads CASSGLTYEQYF. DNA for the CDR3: TGTGCCAGCAGTGGTCTTACCTACGAGCAGTACTTC.

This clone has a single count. This CDR3 reads CASSWDGRPDGYTF. CDR3 nucleotide sequence: TGTGCCAGCAGTTGGGACGGCCGGCCGGATGGCTACACCTTC. The V and J genes are TRBV6-1 and TRBJ1-2; D possibly corresponds to TRBD1 (5 bases). The CDR3 spans 14 residues. Trimming cost V 5 bases and J 6 bases, with 16 bases left between them. Germline V gene lookup returns CDR1 MNHNS and CDR2 SASEGT.

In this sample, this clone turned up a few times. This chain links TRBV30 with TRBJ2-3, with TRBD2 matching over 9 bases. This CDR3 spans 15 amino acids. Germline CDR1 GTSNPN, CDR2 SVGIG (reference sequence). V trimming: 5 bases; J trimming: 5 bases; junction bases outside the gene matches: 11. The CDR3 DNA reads TGTGCCTGGGTGCAGGGCGGGGGGGGCAAAGATACGCAGTATTTT. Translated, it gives CAWVQGGGGKDTQYF.

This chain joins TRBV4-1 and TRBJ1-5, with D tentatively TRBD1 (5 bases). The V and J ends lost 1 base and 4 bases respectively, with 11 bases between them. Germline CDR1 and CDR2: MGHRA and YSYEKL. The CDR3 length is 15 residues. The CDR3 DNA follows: TGCGCCAGCAGCCAAGTAGGGGTTGGAAATCAGCCCCAGCATTTT. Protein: CASSQVGVGNQPQHF.

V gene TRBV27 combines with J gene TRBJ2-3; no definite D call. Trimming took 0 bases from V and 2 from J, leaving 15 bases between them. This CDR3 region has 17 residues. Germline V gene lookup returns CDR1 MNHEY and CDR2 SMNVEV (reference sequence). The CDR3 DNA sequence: TGTGCCAGCAGTTTATCTGGCCTCTTAGGTTCCACAGATACGCAGTATTTT. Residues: CASSLSGLLGSTDTQYF.

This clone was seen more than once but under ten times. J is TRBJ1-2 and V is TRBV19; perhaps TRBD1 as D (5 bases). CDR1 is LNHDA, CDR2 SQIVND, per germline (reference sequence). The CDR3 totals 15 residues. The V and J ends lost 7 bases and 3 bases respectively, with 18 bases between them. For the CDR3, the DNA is TGTGCCAGTACCGCGTTTGATCAGGGTGACTATGGCTACACCTTC. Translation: CASTAFDQGDYGYTF.

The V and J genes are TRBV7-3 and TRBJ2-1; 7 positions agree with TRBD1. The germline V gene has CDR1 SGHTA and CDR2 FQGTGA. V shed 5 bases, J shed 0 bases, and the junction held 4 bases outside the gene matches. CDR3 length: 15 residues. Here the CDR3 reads CASSNRDSSYNEQFF. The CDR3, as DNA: TGTGCCAGCAGCAACCGGGACAGCTCCTACAATGAGCAGTTCTTC.

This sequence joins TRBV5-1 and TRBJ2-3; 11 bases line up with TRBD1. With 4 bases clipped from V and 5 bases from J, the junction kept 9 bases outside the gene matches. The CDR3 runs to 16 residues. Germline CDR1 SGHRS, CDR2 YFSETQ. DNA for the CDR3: TGCGCCAGCAGCCCTCGGACAGGGGGCTTTGGAGATACGCAGTATTTT. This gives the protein CASSPRTGGFGDTQYF.

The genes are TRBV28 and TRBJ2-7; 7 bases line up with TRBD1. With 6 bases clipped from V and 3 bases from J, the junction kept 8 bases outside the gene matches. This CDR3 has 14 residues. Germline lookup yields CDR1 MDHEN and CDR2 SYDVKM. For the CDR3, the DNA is TGTGCCAGCAGAGCCGGGACAGCGATCTACGAGCAGTACTTC. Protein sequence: CASRAGTAIYEQYF. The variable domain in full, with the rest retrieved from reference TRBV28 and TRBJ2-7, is DVKVTQSSRYLVKRTGEKVFLECVQDMDHENMFWYRQDPGLGLRLIYFSYDVKMKEKGDIPEGYSVSREKKERFSLILESASTNQTSMYLCASRAGTAIYEQYFGPGTRLTVT.

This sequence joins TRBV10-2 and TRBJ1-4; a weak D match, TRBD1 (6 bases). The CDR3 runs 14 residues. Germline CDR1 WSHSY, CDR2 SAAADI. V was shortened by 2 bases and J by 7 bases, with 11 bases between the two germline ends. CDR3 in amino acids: CASSERRGLEKLFF. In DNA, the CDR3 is TGCGCCAGCAGTGAGAGGCGGGGGCTTGAAAAACTGTTTTTT.

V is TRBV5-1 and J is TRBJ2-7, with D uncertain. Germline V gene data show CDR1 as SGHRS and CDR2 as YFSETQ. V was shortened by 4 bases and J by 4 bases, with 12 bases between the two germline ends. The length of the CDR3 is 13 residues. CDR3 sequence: CASSADPRYEQYF. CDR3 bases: TGCGCCAGCAGCGCAGACCCGCGTTACGAGCAGTACTTC. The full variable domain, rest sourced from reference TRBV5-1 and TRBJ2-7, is KAGVTQTPRYLIKTRGQQVTLSCSPISGHRSVSWYQQTPGQGLQFLFEYFSETQRNKGNFPGRFSGRQFSNSRSEMNVSTLELGDSALYLCASSADPRYEQYFGPGTRLTVT.

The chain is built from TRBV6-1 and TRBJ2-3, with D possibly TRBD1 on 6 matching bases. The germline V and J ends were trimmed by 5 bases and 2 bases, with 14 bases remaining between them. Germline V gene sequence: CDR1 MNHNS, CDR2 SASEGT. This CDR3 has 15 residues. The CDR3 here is CASSSRQEITDTQYF. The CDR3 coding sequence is TGTGCCAGCAGTTCCCGACAGGAGATCACAGATACGCAGTATTTT.

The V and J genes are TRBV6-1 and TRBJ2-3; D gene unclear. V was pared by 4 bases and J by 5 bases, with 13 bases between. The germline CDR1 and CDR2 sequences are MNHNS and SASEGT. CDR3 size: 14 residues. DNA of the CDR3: TGTGCCAGCAGTGGCCTAAAGGTCCGAGATACGCAGTATTTT. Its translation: CASSGLKVRDTQYF.

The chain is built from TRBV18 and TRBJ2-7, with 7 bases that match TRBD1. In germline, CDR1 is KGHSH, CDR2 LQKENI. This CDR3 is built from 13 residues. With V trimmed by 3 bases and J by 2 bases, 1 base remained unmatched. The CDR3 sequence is CASSPGQTYEQYF. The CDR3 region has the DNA TGTGCCAGCTCACCGGGACAGACCTACGAGCAGTACTTC.

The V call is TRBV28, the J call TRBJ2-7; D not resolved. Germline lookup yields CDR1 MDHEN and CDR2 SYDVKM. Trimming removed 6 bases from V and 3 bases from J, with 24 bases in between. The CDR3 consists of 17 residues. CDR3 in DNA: TGTGCCAGCAGCCCCCCCACTTTTGGAAGCCACTTCTACGAGCAGTACTTC. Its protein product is CASSPPTFGSHFYEQYF.